These T cell receptor beta chains were read from a single sample in a study of blood T cell repertoires in COVID-19. The repertoire was sequenced with immunoSEQ multiplex PCR; TCRdb's copy has only in-frame clones and lacks some. The table records about 160,000 clones, roughly 85% of them present only once. Input material: peripheral blood. All receptors come from a human donor with acute or convalescent COVID-19. The donor label of this sample is uncertain. Each CDR3 is given with its conserved first and last residue. Only some rows state a clone size, as once, few, many or a class for expanded clones.

j_call | clone_size | v_call | cdr3_aa
TRBJ2-7 | once | TRBV2 | CASRTDRSEQYF
TRBJ1-2 | - | TRBV19 | CASSMGGQGESAYGYTF
TRBJ2-3 | - | TRBV29-1 | CSGSGGEGTDTQYF
TRBJ1-2 | - | TRBV6-5 | CASLTGGRGYGYTF
TRBJ2-5 | - | TRBV30 | CAWSTSTGSLYF
TRBJ2-7 | - | TRBV5-1 | CASSLQPNYEQYF
TRBJ2-1 | - | TRBV5-4 | CASSHSGPFNEQFF
TRBJ1-5 | - | TRBV19 | CASSMQSSNQPQHF
TRBJ2-5 | - | TRBV11-2 | CASSLEGFKGMRETQYF
TRBJ2-4 | - | TRBV5-4 | CASSTTGAKNIQYF
TRBJ1-5 | - | TRBV6-5 | CASTRTGNSNQPQHF
TRBJ2-1 | - | TRBV14 | CASSQLRGLDEQFF
TRBJ2-3 | - | TRBV6-6 | CASSSSGTSGVNTQYF
TRBJ2-7 | - | TRBV7-2 | CASSLEKGGSSYEQYF
TRBJ1-2 | - | TRBV6-5 | CASSMRFGYTF
TRBJ1-1 | - | TRBV20-1 | CSASRTGSLNTEAFF
TRBJ1-5 | - | TRBV2 | CASSGGQPQHF
TRBJ1-5 | - | TRBV14 | CASSVTGRNQPQHF
TRBJ2-1 | - | TRBV23-1 | CASTQGVYNEQFF
TRBJ1-6 | once | TRBV27 | CASSVDTRPSYNSPLHF
TRBJ1-2 | - | TRBV27 | CASSLAPGTGRLNYGYTF
TRBJ2-2 | once | TRBV10-2 | CASRGQGASANTGELFF
TRBJ2-3 | - | TRBV30 | CAWGQSTDTQYF
TRBJ1-2 | - | TRBV19 | CASSISGNYGYTF
TRBJ1-5 | - | TRBV3-1/TRBV3-2 | CASSPGQMQMEPQHF
TRBJ1-2 | - | TRBV18 | CASSPVAGNYGYTF
TRBJ1-2 | - | TRBV27 | CASSTQPHYGYTF
TRBJ1-1 | - | TRBV30 | CAWATGLNTEAFF
TRBJ2-3 | - | TRBV11-2 | CASSLAGGLTDTQYF
TRBJ2-1 | - | TRBV27 | CASSPNGLGYYEQFF
TRBJ2-3 | - | TRBV24-1 | CATSDIGRETDTQYF
TRBJ2-2 | - | TRBV19 | CASSIQGANTGELFF
TRBJ1-1 | - | TRBV3-1/TRBV3-2 | CASGYSPGEAFF
TRBJ1-1 | - | TRBV6-9 | CASQRLHTEAFF
TRBJ1-5 | - | TRBV3-1/TRBV3-2 | CASSQTQGAMTNQPQHF
TRBJ2-1 | once | TRBV5-1 | CASRATSGGDNEQFF
TRBJ1-2 | few | TRBV7-3 | CASSPGGQQANYGYTF
TRBJ2-7 | - | TRBV30 | CAWSETGGLGEQYF
TRBJ2-1 | - | TRBV20-1 | CSAIDGNEQFF
TRBJ2-1 | - | TRBV3-1/TRBV3-2 | CASSQERGTSGYNEQFF
TRBJ2-5 | - | TRBV15 | CATSRDFNQGEETQYF
TRBJ1-1 | - | TRBV7-9 | CASSPNRGRDTEAFF